This T cell receptor (beta chain) was observed in a study of T cell repertoires in cytomegalovirus infection. Study-wide findings and caveats: HLA-C-restricted CMV-specific TCR beta clonotypes prevailed in the ex vivo response.

The CDR3 loop spans 14 amino acids. The germline gives CDR1 SGHVS, CDR2 FNYEAQ. V was cut by 3 bases and J by 4 bases, with 12 bases left in between. This clonotype showed up just a few times. Its antigen is undetermined. TCRdb re-analysed the reads in MiXCR, keeping a single row per CDR3 protein. The sample consists of some 97,000 distinct CDR3 sequences, around a quarter of them appearing once. Sequenced material: CD8+ T cells from PBMCs. The chain joins TRBV7-6 to TRBJ1-2; tentatively, D is TRBD1 (5 bases). This sequence originates from a human donor in good health (CMV status not recorded). Some clones in this sample may be carry-over from other donors' samples. The CDR3 reads CASSFAGKGYGYTF. DNA for the CDR3: TGTGCCAGCAGCTTCGCAGGGAAGGGCTATGGCTACACCTTC.